These 28 T cell receptor beta chains were sequenced from one sample in a study of T cell responses to AZD1222 COVID-19 vaccine. The protocol was immunoSEQ multiplex PCR, while the TCRdb copy is restricted to in-frame clones and leaves out a portion. The sample has about 150,000 clones; approximately 86% are singletons. Here the sequenced sample was peripheral blood, taken after recovery from COVID-19. These receptors were collected from an adult who had recovered from COVID-19.

The chain recombines TRBV9 with TRBJ2-1; 8 bases align to TRBD2. The CDR3 covers 15 residues. CDR1 and CDR2 from the germline V gene are SGDLS and YYNGEE. Trimming cost V 4 bases and J 6 bases; bases outside gene matches: 9. CDR3 sequence (DNA): TGTGCCAGCAGCAGAAGCGGGAGTGAGGTCAATGAGCAGTTCTTC. Its protein is CASSRSGSEVNEQFF.

V gene TRBV11-2 combines with J gene TRBJ2-3; TRBD2 matches at 7 bases. Trimming took 3 bases from V and 0 from J; bases not matched to a gene: 6. The CDR3 is 16 amino acids. Per germline, CDR1 SGHAT and CDR2 FQNNGV. The CDR3 protein is CASSFTGGTSTDTQYF. In nucleotides, the CDR3 is TGTGCCAGCAGCTTCACGGGGGGAACTAGCACAGATACGCAGTATTTT. The full variable domain, its missing parts supplied by reference TRBV11-2 and TRBJ2-3, is EAGVAQSPRYKIIEKRQSVAFWCNPISGHATLYWYQQILGQGPKLLIQFQNNGVVDDSQLPKDRFSAERLKGVDSTLKIQPAKLEDSAVYLCASSFTGGTSTDTQYFGPGTRLTVL.

Only a few counts were recorded for this clone. The V gene is TRBV7-8, the J gene TRBJ1-5; 7 positions agree with TRBD1. CDR1 is SGHVS, CDR2 FQNEAQ, per germline. CDR3 length: 14 amino acids. Losses at the gene ends were 4 bases for V and 6 bases for J; bases not matched to a gene: 6. Here the CDR3 DNA reads TGTGCCAGCAGCTCGACAGGGCTAACTCAGCCCCAGCATTTT. This sequence encodes CASSSTGLTQPQHF.

The V and J genes are TRBV18 and TRBJ2-3; 11 bases map to TRBD2. This CDR3 contains 15 residues. The ends lost 6 bases at V and 1 base at J; junction bases unmatched: 3. Germline-derived CDR1 and CDR2 are KGHSH and LQKENI. The CDR3 loop reads CASSETSGGTDTQYF. The CDR3 DNA sequence: TGTGCCAGCTCGGAGACTAGCGGGGGCACAGATACGCAGTATTTT.

The chain joins TRBV5-1 to TRBJ2-3; 7 nucleotides align to TRBD1. J lost 0 bases, V lost 4 bases, and 8 bases had no gene match. The CDR3 totals 16 residues. Per germline, CDR1 SGHRS and CDR2 YFSETQ. Written as DNA, the CDR3 is TGCGCCAGCAGCCCTGGGACAGCCAGTAGCACAGATACGCAGTATTTT. Its translation: CASSPGTASSTDTQYF.

The rearrangement uses TRBV7-3 and TRBJ1-1; a weak D match, TRBD1 (5 bases). The CDR3 length is 15 residues. CDR1 is SGHTA and CDR2 is FQGTGA in the germline V gene. Trimming removed 0 bases from V and 3 bases from J, with 11 bases in between. The CDR3 reads CASSLTAGRDTEAFF. The DNA for the CDR3 is TGTGCCAGCAGCTTAACGGCAGGGAGGGACACTGAAGCTTTCTTT.

This clone was recorded once. The rearrangement links TRBV5-4 to TRBJ1-2; TRBD1 agrees at 7 bases. The CDR3 spans 14 residues. Germline CDR1 and CDR2: SGHNT and YYREEE (reference sequence). The junction had 4 bases not matched to a gene; V was cut back by 1 base and J by 4 bases. The CDR3 nucleotides are TGTGCCAGCAGCTTGTCACAGGGGACCTATGGCTACACCTTC. Translating it yields CASSLSQGTYGYTF.

The CDR3 here is CARHGPGQGRNGQPQHF. The CDR3 DNA is TGTGCCAGACACGGTCCGGGACAGGGGAGGAACGGTCAGCCCCAGCATTTT. This chain joins TRBV27 and TRBJ1-5; 10 bases match TRBD1. CDR3 length: 17 residues. From germline, CDR1 is MNHEY and CDR2 SMNVEV (reference sequence). The junction had 17 bases not matched to a gene; V was cut back by 9 bases and J by 6 bases.

The chain combines TRBV12-3 or TRBV12-4 with TRBJ1-1; maybe TRBD1 (6 bases). The CDR3 totals 13 residues. The germline V and J ends were trimmed by 9 bases and 5 bases, with 16 bases remaining between them. The CDR3 coding sequence is TGTGCCAGGGGGGCAGGGGTAAGGACTGAAGCTTTCTTT. Encoded protein: CARGAGVRTEAFF.

This clone has a handful of counts. The J gene is TRBJ2-5, the V gene TRBV6-5; TRBD2 might be the D (7 bases). Germline lookup yields CDR1 MNHEY and CDR2 SVGAGI. Trimming cost V 7 bases and J 4 bases, with 13 bases left between them. The length of the CDR3 is 13 residues. The CDR3 region is CASTFRGAETQYF. The CDR3 DNA follows: TGTGCCAGCACCTTCCGGGGGGCAGAGACCCAGTACTTC.

The chain joins TRBV19 to TRBJ2-1; D gene unclear. The CDR3 runs to 17 residues. Trimming removed 5 bases at V and 0 bases at J, with 17 bases between. Germline CDR1 and CDR2: LNHDA and SQIVND (reference sequence). The CDR3 spells CASSARSSPSSYNEQFF. Here the CDR3 DNA reads TGTGCCAGTAGTGCCCGCTCTAGTCCCAGCTCCTACAATGAGCAGTTCTTC.

V is TRBV7-6 and J is TRBJ2-7, with D uncertain. This CDR3 is built from 16 residues. CDR1 is SGHVS and CDR2 is FNYEAQ in the germline V gene. The V end lost 5 bases, the J end lost 0 bases, and 17 bases lay between the germline ends. CDR3 in DNA: TGTGCCAGCAGCCCCTCTGGCCCGTCGAGCTCCTACGAGCAGTACTTC. Translation gives CASSPSGPSSSYEQYF.

The chain carries TRBV25-1 and TRBJ2-5; D ambiguous. CDR1 is MGHDK, CDR2 SYGVNS, per germline. Trimming cost V 1 base and J 4 bases, with 10 bases left between them. This CDR3 comprises 14 residues. This CDR3 is CASSELNQVETQYF. CDR3 DNA: TGTGCCAGCAGTGAATTGAACCAAGTAGAGACCCAGTACTTC.

The genes are TRBV7-3 and TRBJ2-5; TRBD2 matches 11 bases. Germline V gene sequence: CDR1 SGHTA, CDR2 FQGTGA. J gave up 2 bases and V 5 bases, and 4 bases lay outside the gene matches. CDR3 size: 15 residues. CDR3 sequence: CASSLTSGVQETQYF. CDR3 DNA sequence: TGTGCCAGCAGCCTGACTAGCGGGGTTCAAGAGACCCAGTACTTC.

This chain connects TRBV15 to TRBJ2-7, with D tentatively TRBD2 (7 bases). Germline V gene data show CDR1 as LNHNV and CDR2 as YYDKDF (reference sequence). The germline V and J ends were trimmed by 9 bases and 4 bases, with 16 bases remaining between them. This CDR3 has 13 amino acids. The CDR3 bases are TGTGCCACAGGGGGGGGAAATTCTTACGAGCAGTACTTC. The encoded protein is CATGGGNSYEQYF.

V usage is TRBV10-2 and J usage is TRBJ2-5, with 8 bases lining up with TRBD1. Germline V CDR1 and CDR2: WSHSY, SAAADI. V lost 2 bases, J lost 5 bases, and 4 bases stayed unmatched. The CDR3 has 14 amino acids. The CDR3 bases are TGCGCCAGCAGTGAGCGCAGGGGGCAGGAGACCCAGTACTTC. Protein sequence: CASSERRGQETQYF.

CDR3 sequence: CASKTGGHYGYTF. The DNA of the CDR3 is TGTGCCAGCAAAACAGGGGGACACTATGGCTACACCTTC. The V call is TRBV28, the J call TRBJ1-2; TRBD1 matches 8 bases. Germline assignment: CDR1 MDHEN and CDR2 SYDVKM. V gave up 7 bases and J gave up 3 bases; unmatched junction bases: 4. The CDR3 is 13 residues long.

The chain uses TRBV6-2 or TRBV6-3 and TRBJ2-4; D is ambiguous. The germline V and J ends were trimmed by 0 bases and 9 bases, with 3 bases remaining between them. This CDR3 has 11 amino acids. The germline gives CDR1 MNHEY, CDR2 SVGEGT. The CDR3 DNA reads TGTGCCAGCAGTTACTCGACCATTCAGTACTTC. Encoded protein: CASSYSTIQYF.

This clone was counted between two and nine times. The chain has TRBV7-2 and TRBJ1-6; the D gene is possibly TRBD1 (6 bases). There are 15 residues in the CDR3. The germline gives CDR1 SGHTA, CDR2 FQGNSA. The V gene lost 5 bases and the J gene lost 8 bases, with 16 bases spanning the gap. CDR3 sequence (DNA): TGTGCCAGCAGCGGCAGCGCCGGGGGCTATTCACCCCTCCACTTT. Translating it yields CASSGSAGGYSPLHF.

On this clone: Other DNA variants within this sample encode the same CDR3. The CDR3 is CASSLAGNYGYTF. Written as DNA, the CDR3 is TGTGCCAGCAGCTTAGCGGGGAACTATGGCTACACCTTC. The chain couples TRBV7-2 to TRBJ1-2, with D hard to call. The ends were cut back, 0 bases at V and 2 bases at J, with 4 bases in the middle. CDR3 size: 13 residues. Germline assignment: CDR1 SGHTA and CDR2 FQGNSA.

The chain links TRBV4-3 to TRBJ2-7, with a tentative D call TRBD1 (5 bases). Trimming left V 1 base short and J 4 bases short, with 5 bases between. Germline V gene data show CDR1 as LGHNA and CDR2 as YSLEER. The CDR3 spans 12 residues. This CDR3 is CASSQAGYEQYF. CDR3 coding DNA: TGCGCCAGCAGCCAAGCAGGGTACGAGCAGTACTTC.

The chain is built from TRBV19 and TRBJ1-2, with 9 bases fitting TRBD1. Per the germline V gene, CDR1 is LNHDA and CDR2 is SQIVND (reference sequence). CDR3 length: 13 amino acids. J was trimmed by 7 bases and V by 9 bases; bases with no gene match: 9. The CDR3 is CASRDRGSFGYTF. The CDR3 DNA follows: TGTGCCAGCAGAGACAGGGGGTCTTTTGGCTACACCTTC.

The chain is built from TRBV2 and TRBJ1-2; D not resolved. There are 12 residues in the CDR3. The V end was cut by 7 bases, the J end by 8 bases, with 14 bases between. Germline V gene sequence: CDR1 SNHLY, CDR2 FYNNEI. As DNA, the CDR3 is TGTGCCAGCACTTCCCCGACTCTAGGCTACACCTTC. It codes for CASTSPTLGYTF.

The chain is built from TRBV9 and TRBJ2-2; D unresolved. Per the germline V gene, CDR1 is SGDLS and CDR2 is YYNGEE. CDR3 length equals 14 residues. V lost 2 bases to trimming and J lost 6 bases, with 11 bases between them. CDR3 amino acids: CASSVTTGPGELFF. CDR3 coding DNA: TGTGCCAGCAGCGTCACAACGGGTCCCGGGGAGCTGTTTTTT.

The V gene is TRBV6-5, the J gene TRBJ2-2; 8 bases are shared with TRBD1. CDR3 size: 14 residues. Looked up from germline, CDR1 is MNHEY and CDR2 is SVGAGI. V trimming: 10 bases; J trimming: 5 bases; junction bases outside the gene matches: 9. In nucleotides, the CDR3 is TGTGCCACGACCGGCGACAGGGGTACCGGGGAGCTGTTTTTT. This gives the protein CATTGDRGTGELFF.

The CDR3 DNA sequence: TGTGCCAGCAGCCAAGACGATAGCGGGAGTTCAGATACGCAGTATTTT. Translation: CASSQDDSGSSDTQYF. The V call is TRBV3-1 (or the pseudogene TRBV3-2), the J call TRBJ2-3; the match to TRBD2 covers 9 bases. CDR1 is LGHDT, CDR2 YNNKEL, per germline (reference sequence). This CDR3 comprises 16 residues. Germline trimming cut 0 bases from V and 4 bases from J; bases unmatched to any gene: 5.

This clone was recorded a few times. The rearrangement uses TRBV6-2 or TRBV6-3 and TRBJ1-5, with D tentatively TRBD1 (5 bases). Germline lookup yields CDR1 MNHEY and CDR2 SVGEGT. The CDR3 covers 13 residues. Trimming stripped 5 bases from V and 6 bases from J, with 11 bases between. In nucleotides, the CDR3 is TGTGCCAGCAGTGACGGGAGGGGTCAGCCCCAGCATTTT. As protein: CASSDGRGQPQHF.

The J gene is TRBJ2-7, the V gene TRBV15; D remains ambiguous. This CDR3 region has 12 residues. Trimming stripped 0 bases from V and 9 bases from J, with 9 bases between. Germline assignment: CDR1 LNHNV and CDR2 YYDKDF (reference sequence). The CDR3 bases are TGTGCCACCAGCAGAGAACCCCTCGGGCAGTACTTC. This translates into CATSREPLGQYF.